The entry below describes one T cell receptor (beta chain). TCRdb keeps only in-frame clones here, not all; method: immunoSEQ multiplex PCR. The table records about 62,000 clones, 60% to 80% of them present only once. This CDR3 contains 17 residues. Per germline, CDR1 SGHNT and CDR2 YENEEA. Trimming removed 1 base at V and 4 bases at J, with 17 bases between. The data are from a study of radiotherapy plus CTLA-4 blockade in lung cancer. This clonotype originated in a human donor with non-small cell lung cancer who had a complete response to radiotherapy plus ipilimumab. The sequencing used peripheral blood, collected from a patient treated with radiotherapy plus ipilimumab. V usage is TRBV11-3 and J usage is TRBJ1-5, with a weak D call TRBD1 (5 bases). CDR3 protein: CASSLVGSGTGNQPQHF. For the CDR3, the DNA is TGTGCCAGCAGCTTAGTTGGATCGGGGACGGGGAATCAGCCCCAGCATTTT. The complete variable domain, with remaining parts taken from reference TRBV11-3 and TRBJ1-5, reads EAGVVQSPRYKIIEKKQPVAFWCNPISGHNTLYWYLQNLGQGPELLIRYENEEAVDDSQLPKDRFSAERLKGVDSTLKIQPAELGDSAVYLCASSLVGSGTGNQPQHFGDGTRLSIL.